This TCR beta chain comes out of a study of blood T cell repertoires in COVID-19. Across the study: Nucleic acid was either cDNA or gDNA, and it came from T cells, B-cell-depleted T cells, or PBMCs.

TCRdb's copy holds only in-frame clones and misses some; the assay was immunoSEQ multiplex PCR. The sample holds around 130,000 clones, around 90% seen once. J gave up 0 bases and V 5 bases, and 6 bases lay outside the gene matches. The CDR3 spans 15 residues. The germline V gene encodes CDR1 WNHNN and CDR2 SYGVQD (reference sequence). This clone is medium-sized. The source of this sequence is a man in his forties or fifties with active COVID-19. The sequencing input was peripheral blood. The chain links TRBV10-1 to TRBJ1-1, with 7 bases that match TRBD1. The chain's CDR3 is CASSKGQLMNTEAFF. CDR3 nucleotide sequence: TGCGCCAGCAGTAAGGGACAGCTAATGAACACTGAAGCTTTCTTT.